The present TCR beta chain was sequenced within a study of identifying expanded T cells in peripheral blood. The method was immunoSEQ multiplex PCR; TCRdb's version includes in-frame clones alone and lacks a portion of them. The repertoire holds around 94,000 clones, with 88% as singletons. The source material was blood. The clonotype originates from a person aged 18 to 75 in good health.

CDR3 sequence (DNA): TGCAGCATAAGACAGGGGAGGACCCAGTACTTC. It encodes CSIRQGRTQYF. V usage is TRBV29-1 and J usage is TRBJ2-5, with TRBD1 matching over 8 bases. V shed 8 bases and J 7 bases; nucleotides not matched to a gene: 6. The CDR3 spans 11 residues. Germline assignment: CDR1 SQVTM and CDR2 ANQGSEA.